This TCR beta chain was sequenced for a study of T cell repertoires in cytomegalovirus infection (dated by TCRdb to between 2018 and 2021). General notes on the study: Because public TCR beta signatures pointed to carriage of CMV infection together with the matching HLA type, the HLA type of each donor mattered for the analysis.

V loses 5 bases of germline sequence and J loses 5 bases, and the interval between the two ends is 7 bases. The germline V gene specifies SGHTA as CDR1 and FQGNSA as CDR2. The cysteine opens and the phenylalanine closes a CDR3 of 13 amino acids. Kept here is only the CDR3 DNA, which spans 39 bases and is read in frame from base 1. The data were produced on an Illumina HiSeq 1500. TCRdb took the public reads, trimmed them with fastp at Q25, ran MiXCR for clone calling and kept in-frame beta chains. Each entry merges the rows of one CDR3 protein and shows their most common DNA and genes. Present in this sample are 230,000 or so distinct CDR3 sequences, about a sixth of which were seen just once. The top ten hold about 45% of the sample. This clonotype was observed many times. Its recognized antigen is unknown. Base-call qualities are not available, and no considerably larger clone is one nucleotide away.

The paper as a whole reports these results and caveats: The ex vivo response was dominated by HLA-C-restricted CMV-specific TCR beta clonotypes, which also provided the single most frequent clonotype in two of eight donors. In both this cohort and an independent cohort of 350 or so donors, the cumulative frequency of public TCR beta family members distinguished carriers of CMV infection plus the relevant HLA type.

The sample was CD8+ T cells from PBMCs. The receptor was derived from a human donor in good health (CMV status not recorded). Some clones in this sample may be carry-over from other donors' samples. The chain links TRBV7-2 with TRBJ2-6; a confident D gene designation cannot be given. The nucleotide sequence is given as TGTGCCAGCAGCCCACACAGGGCCAACGTCCTGACTTTC. The encoded protein is CASSPHRANVLTF. Supplemented by the reference TRBV7-2 and TRBJ2-6 proteins around the CDR3, the complete variable domain is GAGVSQSPSNKVTEKGKDVELRCDPISGHTALYWYRQSLGQGLEFLIYFQGNSAPDKSGLPSDRFSAERTGGSVSTLTIQRTQQEDSAVYLCASSPHRANVLTFGAGSRLTVL.